This record concerns one T cell receptor beta chain sequence. Its antigen is unidentified. The CDR3 totals 13 residues. Germline CDR1 reads SGHRS; CDR2 reads YFSETQ. These data belong to a study of T cells expressing NK-cell markers. General study results and limits: A handful of donors showed these clonotypes also leading the CD3+CD56-NKG2C+ fraction. A range of about 1.0-7.0% of CD8+ T cells consisted of dominant NKG2C+ clonotypes in roughly 6 donors.

TCRdb reprocessed the 5' RACE reads and reports one entry per CDR3 protein, with no DNA. The sample is made up of over 350,000 distinct CDR3 sequences, and the top ten hold about 10% of it. The source of this sequence is a woman aged 50 to 60 in good health. Sequenced: blood T cells: a sorted CD56 or NKG2C T cell subset, CD4+ or CD8+ T cells, or bulk PBMC T cells (not recorded which). The V call is TRBV5-1, the J call TRBJ1-1. CDR3 region: CASRVGLNTEAFF. The whole variable domain, filled in from reference TRBV5-1 and TRBJ1-1, reads KAGVTQTPRYLIKTRGQQVTLSCSPISGHRSVSWYQQTPGQGLQFLFEYFSETQRNKGNFPGRFSGRQFSNSRSEMNVSTLELGDSALYLCASRVGLNTEAFFGQGTRLTVV.